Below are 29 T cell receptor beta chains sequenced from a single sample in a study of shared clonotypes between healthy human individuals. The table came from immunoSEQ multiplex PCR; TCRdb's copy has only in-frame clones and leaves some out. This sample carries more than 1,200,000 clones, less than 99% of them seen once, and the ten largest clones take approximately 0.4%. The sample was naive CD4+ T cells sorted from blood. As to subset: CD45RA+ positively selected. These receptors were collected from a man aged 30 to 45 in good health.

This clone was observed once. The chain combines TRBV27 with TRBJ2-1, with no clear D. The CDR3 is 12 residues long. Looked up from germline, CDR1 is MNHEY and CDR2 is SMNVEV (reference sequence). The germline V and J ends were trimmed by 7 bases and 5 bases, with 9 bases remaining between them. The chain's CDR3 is CASKPQDNEQFF. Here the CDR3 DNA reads TGTGCCAGCAAACCACAAGACAATGAGCAGTTCTTC.

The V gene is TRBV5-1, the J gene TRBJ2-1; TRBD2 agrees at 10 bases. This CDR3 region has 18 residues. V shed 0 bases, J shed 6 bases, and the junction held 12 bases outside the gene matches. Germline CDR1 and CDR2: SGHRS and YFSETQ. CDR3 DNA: TGCGCCAGCAGCTTGGCCCTAGCGGGAGTGGGCGCCCGCAATGAGCAGTTCTTC. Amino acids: CASSLALAGVGARNEQFF.

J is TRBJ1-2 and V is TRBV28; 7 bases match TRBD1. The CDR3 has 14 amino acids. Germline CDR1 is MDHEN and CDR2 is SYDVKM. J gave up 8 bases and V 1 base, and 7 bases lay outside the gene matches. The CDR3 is CASSLLSGTEGYTF. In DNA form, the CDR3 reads TGTGCCAGCAGTTTATTGTCGGGGACAGAGGGCTACACCTTC.

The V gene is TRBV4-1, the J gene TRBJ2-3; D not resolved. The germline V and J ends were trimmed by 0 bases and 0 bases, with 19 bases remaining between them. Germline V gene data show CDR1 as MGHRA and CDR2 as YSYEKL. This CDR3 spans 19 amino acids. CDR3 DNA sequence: TGCGCCAGCAGCCAAGATATTACCGGGTCCTACTTTAGCACAGATACGCAGTATTTT. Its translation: CASSQDITGSYFSTDTQYF.

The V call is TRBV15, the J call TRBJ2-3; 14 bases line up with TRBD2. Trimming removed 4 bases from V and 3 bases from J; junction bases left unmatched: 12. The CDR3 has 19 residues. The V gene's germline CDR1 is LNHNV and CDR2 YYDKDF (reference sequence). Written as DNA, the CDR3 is TGTGCCACCAGCAACGACCTACGACTAGCGGGAGGGCCAACAGATACGCAGTATTTT. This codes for CATSNDLRLAGGPTDTQYF. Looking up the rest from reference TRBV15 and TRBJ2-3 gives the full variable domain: DAMVIQNPRYQVTQFGKPVTLSCSQTLNHNVMYWYQQKSSQAPKLLFHYYDKDFNNEADTPDNFQSRRPNTSFCFLDIRSPGLGDTAMYLCATSNDLRLAGGPTDTQYFGPGTRLTVL.

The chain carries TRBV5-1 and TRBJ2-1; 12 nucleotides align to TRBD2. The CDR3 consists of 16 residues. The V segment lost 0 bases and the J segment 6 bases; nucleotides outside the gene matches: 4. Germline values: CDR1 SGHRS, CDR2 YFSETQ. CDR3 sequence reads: CASSLERTSGVNEQFF. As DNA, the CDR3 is TGCGCCAGCAGCTTGGAACGGACTAGCGGGGTCAATGAGCAGTTCTTC.

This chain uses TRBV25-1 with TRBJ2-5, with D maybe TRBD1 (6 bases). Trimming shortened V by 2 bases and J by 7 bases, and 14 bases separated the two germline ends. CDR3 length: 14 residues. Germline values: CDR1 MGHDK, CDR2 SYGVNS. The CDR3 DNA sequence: TGTGCCAGCAGTGAAAGTCTTACAGGGTGGACCCAGTACTTC. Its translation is CASSESLTGWTQYF. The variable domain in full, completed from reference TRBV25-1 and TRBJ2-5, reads EADIYQTPRYLVIGTGKKITLECSQTMGHDKMYWYQQDPGMELHLIHYSYGVNSTEKGDLSSESTVSRIRTEHFPLTLESARPSHTSQYLCASSESLTGWTQYFGPGTRLLVL.

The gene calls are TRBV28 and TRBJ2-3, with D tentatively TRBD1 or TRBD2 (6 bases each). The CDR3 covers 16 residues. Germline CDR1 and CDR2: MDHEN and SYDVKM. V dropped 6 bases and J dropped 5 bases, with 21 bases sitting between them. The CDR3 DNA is TGTGCCAGCAGAAAGGGGGGAGGAATGGATGTAGATACGCAGTATTTT. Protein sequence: CASRKGGGMDVDTQYF.

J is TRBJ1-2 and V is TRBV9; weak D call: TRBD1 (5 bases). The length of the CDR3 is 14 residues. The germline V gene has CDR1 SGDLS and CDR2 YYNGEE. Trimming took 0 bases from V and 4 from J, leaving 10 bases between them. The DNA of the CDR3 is TGTGCCAGCAGCGTAGCAGCAGGGTCCTATGGCTACACCTTC. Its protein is CASSVAAGSYGYTF.

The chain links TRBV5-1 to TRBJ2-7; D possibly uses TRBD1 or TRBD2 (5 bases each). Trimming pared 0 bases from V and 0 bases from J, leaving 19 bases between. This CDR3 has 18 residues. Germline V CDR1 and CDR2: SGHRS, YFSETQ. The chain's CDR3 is CASSLAPGRTLSSYEQYF. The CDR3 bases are TGCGCCAGCAGCTTGGCCCCGGGACGGACCTTGAGCTCCTACGAGCAGTACTTC.

The CDR3 nucleotides are TGTGCCAGCTCATCCGTCGCGGACAGGTCCTTCTACGAGCAGTACTTC. Translating it yields CASSSVADRSFYEQYF. This chain connects TRBV18 to TRBJ2-7; 7 bases match TRBD1. The ends lost 5 bases at V and 3 bases at J; junction bases unmatched: 13. This CDR3 spans 16 amino acids. From germline, CDR1 is KGHSH and CDR2 LQKENI.

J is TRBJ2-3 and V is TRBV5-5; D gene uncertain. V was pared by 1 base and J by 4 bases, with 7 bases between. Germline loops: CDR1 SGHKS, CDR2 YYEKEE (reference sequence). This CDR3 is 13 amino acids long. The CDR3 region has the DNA TGTGCCAGCAGCTTGTATGGGGCAGATACGCAGTATTTT. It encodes CASSLYGADTQYF.

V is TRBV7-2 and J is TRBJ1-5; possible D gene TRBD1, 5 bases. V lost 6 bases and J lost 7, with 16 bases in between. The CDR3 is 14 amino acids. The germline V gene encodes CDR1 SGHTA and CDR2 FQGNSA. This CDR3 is CASSSRGSGQPQHF. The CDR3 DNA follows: TGTGCCAGCAGTTCTCGGGGGTCGGGGCAGCCCCAGCATTTT.

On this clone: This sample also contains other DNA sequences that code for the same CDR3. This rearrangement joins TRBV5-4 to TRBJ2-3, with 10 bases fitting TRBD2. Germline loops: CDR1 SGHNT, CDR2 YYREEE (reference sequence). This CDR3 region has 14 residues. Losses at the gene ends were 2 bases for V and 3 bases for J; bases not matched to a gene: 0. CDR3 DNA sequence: TGTGCCAGCAGCTTTAGCGGGAGGACAGATACGCAGTATTTT. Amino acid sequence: CASSFSGRTDTQYF.

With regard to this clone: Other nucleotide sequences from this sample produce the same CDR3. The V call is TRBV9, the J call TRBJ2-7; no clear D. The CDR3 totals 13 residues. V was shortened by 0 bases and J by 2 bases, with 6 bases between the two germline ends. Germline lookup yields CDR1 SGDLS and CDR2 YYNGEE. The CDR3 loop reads CASSVAGTYEQYF. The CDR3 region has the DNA TGTGCCAGCAGCGTAGCGGGCACCTACGAGCAGTACTTC.

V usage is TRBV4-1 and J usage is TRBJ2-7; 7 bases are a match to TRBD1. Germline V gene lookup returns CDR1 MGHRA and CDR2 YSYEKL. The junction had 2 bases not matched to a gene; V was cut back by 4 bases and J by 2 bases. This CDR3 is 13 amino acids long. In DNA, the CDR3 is TGCGCCAGCAGCCGAGGGACAGCCTACGAGCAGTACTTC. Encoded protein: CASSRGTAYEQYF.

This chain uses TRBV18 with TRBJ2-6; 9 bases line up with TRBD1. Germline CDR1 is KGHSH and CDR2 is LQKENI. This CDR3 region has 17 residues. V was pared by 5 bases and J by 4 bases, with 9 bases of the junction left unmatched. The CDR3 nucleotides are TGTGCCAGCTCAGCGGGACAGGGAGGATACGGGGCCAACGTCCTGACTTTC. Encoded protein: CASSAGQGGYGANVLTF.

The CDR3 coding sequence is TGTGCCAGCAGCACAACGCGGACAGGGGGCGGGTACGAGCAGTACTTC. Its protein product is CASSTTRTGGGYEQYF. This chain links TRBV11-3 with TRBJ2-7, with 11 bases identical to TRBD1. Germline V gene data show CDR1 as SGHNT and CDR2 as YENEEA. The CDR3 is 16 amino acids. V shed 5 bases and J 4 bases; nucleotides not matched to a gene: 10.

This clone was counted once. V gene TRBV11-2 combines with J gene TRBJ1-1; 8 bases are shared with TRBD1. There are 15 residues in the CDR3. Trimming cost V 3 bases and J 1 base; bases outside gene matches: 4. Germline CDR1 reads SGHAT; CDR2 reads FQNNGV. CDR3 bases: TGTGCCAGCAGCTTCCCCGGACAGGGGAACACTGAAGCTTTCTTT. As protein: CASSFPGQGNTEAFF.

DNA of the CDR3: TGTGCCAGCAGTTCAAACAGGGGGTACGAGCAGTACTTC. It translates to CASSSNRGYEQYF. The chain uses TRBV11-3 and TRBJ2-7; TRBD1 matches at 8 bases. Unmatched junction bases numbered 5, after V lost 6 bases and J lost 4 bases. Germline values: CDR1 SGHNT, CDR2 YENEEA. The CDR3 loop spans 13 amino acids.

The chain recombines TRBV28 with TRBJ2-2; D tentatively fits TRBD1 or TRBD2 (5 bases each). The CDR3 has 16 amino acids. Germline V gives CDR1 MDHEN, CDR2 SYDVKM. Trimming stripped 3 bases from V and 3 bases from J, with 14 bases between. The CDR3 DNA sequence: TGTGCCAGCAGTTTTATCCTGGGGACGTACACCGGGGAGCTGTTTTTT. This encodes CASSFILGTYTGELFF.

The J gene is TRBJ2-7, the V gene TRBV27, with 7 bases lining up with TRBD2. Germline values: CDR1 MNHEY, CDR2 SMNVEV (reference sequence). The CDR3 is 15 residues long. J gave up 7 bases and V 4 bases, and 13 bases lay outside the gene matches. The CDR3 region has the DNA TGTGCCAGCAGTTCTTGGACTAGTCGGTCTCGAGAGCAGTACTTC. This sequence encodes CASSSWTSRSREQYF.

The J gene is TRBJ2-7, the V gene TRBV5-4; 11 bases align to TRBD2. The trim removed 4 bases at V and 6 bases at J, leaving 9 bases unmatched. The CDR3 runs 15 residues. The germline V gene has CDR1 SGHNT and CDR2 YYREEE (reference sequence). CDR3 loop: CASSAGTSGSGEQYF. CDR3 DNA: TGTGCCAGCAGCGCCGGGACTAGCGGCTCCGGCGAGCAGTACTTC.

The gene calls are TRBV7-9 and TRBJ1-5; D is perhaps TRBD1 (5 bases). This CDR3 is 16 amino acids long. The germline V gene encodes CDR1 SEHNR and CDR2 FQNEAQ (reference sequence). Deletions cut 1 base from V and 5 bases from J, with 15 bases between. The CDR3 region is CASSLGDGDPDQPQHF. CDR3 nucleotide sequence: TGTGCCAGCAGCTTAGGGGACGGGGACCCGGATCAGCCCCAGCATTTT.

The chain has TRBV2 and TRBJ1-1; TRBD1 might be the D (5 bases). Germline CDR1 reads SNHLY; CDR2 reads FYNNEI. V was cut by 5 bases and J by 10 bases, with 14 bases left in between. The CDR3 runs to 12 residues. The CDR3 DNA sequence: TGTGCCAGCAGTTACGGGGCCACAGGAGCTTTCTTT. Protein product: CASSYGATGAFF.

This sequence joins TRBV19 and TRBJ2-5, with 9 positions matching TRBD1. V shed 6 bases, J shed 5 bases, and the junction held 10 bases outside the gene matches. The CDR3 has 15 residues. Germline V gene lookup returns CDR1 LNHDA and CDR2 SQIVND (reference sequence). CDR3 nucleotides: TGTGCCAGTAGGGGACAGGGATCGTTCATCGAGACCCAGTACTTC. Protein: CASRGQGSFIETQYF. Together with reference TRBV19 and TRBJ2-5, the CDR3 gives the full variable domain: DGGITQSPKYLFRKEGQNVTLSCEQNLNHDAMYWYRQDPGQGLRLIYYSQIVNDFQKGDIAEGYSVSREKKESFPLTVTSAQKNPTAFYLCASRGQGSFIETQYFGPGTRLLVL.

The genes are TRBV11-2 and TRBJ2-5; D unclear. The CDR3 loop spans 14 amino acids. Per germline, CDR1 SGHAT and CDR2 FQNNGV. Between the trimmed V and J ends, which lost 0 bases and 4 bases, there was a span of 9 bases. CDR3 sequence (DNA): TGTGCCAGCAGCTTAGATGGGTCAGTAGAGACCCAGTACTTC. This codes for CASSLDGSVETQYF.

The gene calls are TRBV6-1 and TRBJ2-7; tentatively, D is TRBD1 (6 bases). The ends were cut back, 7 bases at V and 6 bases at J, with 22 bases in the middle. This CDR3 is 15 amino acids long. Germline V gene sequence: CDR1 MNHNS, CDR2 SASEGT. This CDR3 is CASTGPAGVAVEQYF. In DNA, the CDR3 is TGTGCCAGCACGGGCCCGGCAGGGGTAGCAGTCGAGCAGTACTTC.

CDR3 sequence: CASSYWGRENTDTQYF. The CDR3 region has the DNA TGTGCCAGCAGTTACTGGGGGCGGGAGAACACAGATACGCAGTATTTT. The V call is TRBV6-5, the J call TRBJ2-3, with D perhaps TRBD2 (7 bases). Germline CDR1 MNHEY, CDR2 SVGAGI. V was shortened by 1 base and J by 2 bases, with 13 bases between the two germline ends. The CDR3 runs 16 residues.